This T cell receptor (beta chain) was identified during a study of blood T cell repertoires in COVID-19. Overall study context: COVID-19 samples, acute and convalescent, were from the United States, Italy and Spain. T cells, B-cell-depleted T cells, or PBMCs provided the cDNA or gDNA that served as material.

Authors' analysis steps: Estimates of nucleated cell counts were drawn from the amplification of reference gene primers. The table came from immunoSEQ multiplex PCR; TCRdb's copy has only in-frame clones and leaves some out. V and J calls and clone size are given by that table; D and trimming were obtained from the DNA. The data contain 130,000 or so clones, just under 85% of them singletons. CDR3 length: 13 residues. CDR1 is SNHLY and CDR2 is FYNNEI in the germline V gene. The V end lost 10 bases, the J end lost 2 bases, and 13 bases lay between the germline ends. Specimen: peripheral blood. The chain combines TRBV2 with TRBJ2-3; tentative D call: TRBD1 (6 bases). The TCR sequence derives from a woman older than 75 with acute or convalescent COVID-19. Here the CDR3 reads CATQGTYTDTQYF. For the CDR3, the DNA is TGTGCCACCCAGGGGACCTACACAGATACGCAGTATTTT.